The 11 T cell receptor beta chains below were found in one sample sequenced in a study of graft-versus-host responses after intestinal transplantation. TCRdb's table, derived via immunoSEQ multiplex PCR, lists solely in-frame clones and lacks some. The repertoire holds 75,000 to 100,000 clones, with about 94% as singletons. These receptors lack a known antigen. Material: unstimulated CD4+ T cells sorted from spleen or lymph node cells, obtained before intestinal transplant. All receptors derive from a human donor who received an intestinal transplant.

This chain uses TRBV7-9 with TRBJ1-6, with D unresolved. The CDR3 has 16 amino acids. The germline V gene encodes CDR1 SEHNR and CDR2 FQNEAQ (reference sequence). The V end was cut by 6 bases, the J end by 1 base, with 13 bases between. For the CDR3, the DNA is TGTGCCAGCAGACTAGTACGGGGATCCTATAATTCACCCCTCCACTTT. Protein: CASRLVRGSYNSPLHF.

The CDR3 DNA follows: TGTGCCAGCAGCGTCGGTAGTAGTCTTCGCGAGACCCAGTACTTC. It yields the protein CASSVGSSLRETQYF. The chain carries TRBV9 and TRBJ2-5; D ambiguous. This CDR3 is 15 amino acids long. Germline CDR1 SGDLS, CDR2 YYNGEE. The V end lost 2 bases, the J end lost 5 bases, and 16 bases lay between the germline ends.

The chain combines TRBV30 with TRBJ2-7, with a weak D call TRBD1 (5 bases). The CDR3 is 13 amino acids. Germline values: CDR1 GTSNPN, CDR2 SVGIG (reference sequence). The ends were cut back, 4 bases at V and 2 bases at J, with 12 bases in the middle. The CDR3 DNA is TGTGCCTGGACCGCCAGGGTCCCCTACGAGCAGTACTTC. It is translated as CAWTARVPYEQYF.

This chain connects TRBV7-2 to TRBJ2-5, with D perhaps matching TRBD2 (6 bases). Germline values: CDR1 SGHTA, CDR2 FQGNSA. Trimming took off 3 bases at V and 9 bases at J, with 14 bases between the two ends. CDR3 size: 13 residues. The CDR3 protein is CASSFDSPGAQYF. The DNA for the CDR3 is TGTGCCAGCAGCTTCGACTCCCCGGGGGCCCAGTACTTC.

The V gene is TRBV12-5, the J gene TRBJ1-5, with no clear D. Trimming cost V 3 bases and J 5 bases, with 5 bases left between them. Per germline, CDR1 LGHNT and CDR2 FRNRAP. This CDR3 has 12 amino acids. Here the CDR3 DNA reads TGTGCTAGTGGTTTTCCTCATCAGCCCCAGCATTTT. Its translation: CASGFPHQPQHF.

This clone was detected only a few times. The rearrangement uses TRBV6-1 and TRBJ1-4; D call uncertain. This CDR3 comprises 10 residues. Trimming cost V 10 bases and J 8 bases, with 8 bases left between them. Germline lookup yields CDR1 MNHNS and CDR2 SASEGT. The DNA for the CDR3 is TGTGCCACCCTGTTCGAAAAACTGTTTTTT. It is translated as CATLFEKLFF.

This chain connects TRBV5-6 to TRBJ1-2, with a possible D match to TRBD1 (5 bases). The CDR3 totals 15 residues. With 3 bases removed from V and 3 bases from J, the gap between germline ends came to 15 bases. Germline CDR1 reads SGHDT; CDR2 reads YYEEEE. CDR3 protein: CASSSDTTDYYGYTF. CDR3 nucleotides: TGTGCCAGCAGCTCCGACACGACAGACTACTATGGCTACACCTTC. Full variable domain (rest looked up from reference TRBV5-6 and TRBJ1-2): DAGVTQSPTHLIKTRGQQVTLRCSPKSGHDTVSWYQQALGQGPQFIFQYYEEEERQRGNFPDRFSGHQFPNYSSELNVNALLLGDSALYLCASSSDTTDYYGYTFGSGTRLTVV.

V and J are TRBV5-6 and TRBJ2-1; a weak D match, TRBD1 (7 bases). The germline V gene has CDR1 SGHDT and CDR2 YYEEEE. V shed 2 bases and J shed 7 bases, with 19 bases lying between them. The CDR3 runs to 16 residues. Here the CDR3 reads CASSFFLGGTENEQFF. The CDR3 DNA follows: TGTGCCAGCAGCTTTTTTTTAGGCGGGACAGAGAATGAGCAGTTCTTC.

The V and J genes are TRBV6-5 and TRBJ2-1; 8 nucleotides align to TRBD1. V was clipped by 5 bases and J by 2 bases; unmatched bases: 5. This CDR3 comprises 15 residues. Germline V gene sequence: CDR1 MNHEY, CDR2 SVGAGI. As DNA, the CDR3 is TGTGCCAGCAGTAGACAGGGGTGGGCCTACAATGAGCAGTTCTTC. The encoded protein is CASSRQGWAYNEQFF.

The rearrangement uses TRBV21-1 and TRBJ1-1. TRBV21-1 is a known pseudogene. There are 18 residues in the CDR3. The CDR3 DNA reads TGTGCCAGCAGCAAATTAAGTCGGGTTGGAGGGATGAACACTGAAGCTTTCTTT. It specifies CASSKLSRVGGMNTEAFF.

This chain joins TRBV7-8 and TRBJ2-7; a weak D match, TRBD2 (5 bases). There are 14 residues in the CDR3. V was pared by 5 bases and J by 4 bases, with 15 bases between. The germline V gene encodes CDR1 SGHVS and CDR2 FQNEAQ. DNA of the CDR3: TGTGCCAGCAGCCCGCGGCGGGTGGGGTACGAGCAGTACTTC. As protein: CASSPRRVGYEQYF.